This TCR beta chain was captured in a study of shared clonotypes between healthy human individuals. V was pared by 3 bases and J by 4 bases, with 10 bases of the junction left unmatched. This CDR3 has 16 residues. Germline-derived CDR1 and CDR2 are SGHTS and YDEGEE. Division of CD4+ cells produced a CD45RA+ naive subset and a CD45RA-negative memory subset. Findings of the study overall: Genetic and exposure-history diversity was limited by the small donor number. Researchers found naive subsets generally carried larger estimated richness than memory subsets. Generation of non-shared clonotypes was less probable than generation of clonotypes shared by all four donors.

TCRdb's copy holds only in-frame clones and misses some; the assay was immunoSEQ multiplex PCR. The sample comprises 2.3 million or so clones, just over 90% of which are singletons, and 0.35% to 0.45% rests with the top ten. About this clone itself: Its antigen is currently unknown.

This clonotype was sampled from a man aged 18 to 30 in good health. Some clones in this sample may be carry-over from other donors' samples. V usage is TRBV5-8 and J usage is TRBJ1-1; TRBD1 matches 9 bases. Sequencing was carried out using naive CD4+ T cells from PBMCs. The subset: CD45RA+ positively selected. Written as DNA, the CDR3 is TGTGCCAGCAGCTCGGGACAGGGAAATTCGGTCACTGAAGCTTTCTTT. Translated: CASSSGQGNSVTEAFF.